The TCR beta chain described here comes from a study of PD-1 blockade in classical Hodgkin lymphoma. Study context: Nivolumab was administered to patients intravenously at 3 mg/kg every 2 weeks. The study's findings and limits: CD4+ TCR diversity, unlike CD8+, rose significantly by C4D1.

Comment on this clone: Its cognate antigen is unknown.

Assay used: immunoSEQ multiplex PCR; TCRdb lists only in-frame clones, some missing. The data hold just under 65,000 clones, with around 94% observed a single time. Per germline, CDR1 LNHDA and CDR2 SQIVND (reference sequence). Losses at the gene ends were 7 bases for V and 5 bases for J; bases not matched to a gene: 5. The CDR3 contains 13 residues. Time point defined: cycle 4 day 1 (C4D1), after about 6 weeks of nivolumab. Autologous stem cell transplantation was followed by relapse in every patient, and brentuximab vedotin exposure varied. V and J are TRBV19 and TRBJ1-1; 9 nucleotides align to TRBD1. This material consisted of peripheral blood mononuclear cells (PBMCs), taken before the fourth cycle of nivolumab. The TCR comes from a human donor with classical Hodgkin lymphoma. CDR3 in amino acids: CASIKTGGTEAFF. The CDR3 DNA follows: TGTGCCAGTATTAAGACAGGGGGAACTGAAGCTTTCTTT.